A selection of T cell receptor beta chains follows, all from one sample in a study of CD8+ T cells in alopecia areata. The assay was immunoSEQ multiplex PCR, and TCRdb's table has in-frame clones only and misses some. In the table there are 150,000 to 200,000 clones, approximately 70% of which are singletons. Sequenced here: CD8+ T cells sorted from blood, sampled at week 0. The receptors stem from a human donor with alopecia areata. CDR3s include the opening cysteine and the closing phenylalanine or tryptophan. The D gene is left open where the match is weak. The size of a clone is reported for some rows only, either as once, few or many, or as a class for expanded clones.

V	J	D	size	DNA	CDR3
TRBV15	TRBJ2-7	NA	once	TGTGCCACCAGCACAAGGACGGCATCCTACGAGCAGTACTTC	CATSTRTASYEQYF
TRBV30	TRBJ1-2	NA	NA	TGTGCCTGGAGTATAGCGGATGGCTACACCTTC	CAWSIADGYTF
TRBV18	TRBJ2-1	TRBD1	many	TGTGCCAGCTCACCACTGATCCCGGGACAGCCCTACAATGAGCAGTTCTTC	CASSPLIPGQPYNEQFF
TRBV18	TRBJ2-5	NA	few	TGTGCCAGCTCACCACCGGGGTCAGGACAAGAGACCCAGTACTTC	CASSPPGSGQETQYF
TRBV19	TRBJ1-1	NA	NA	TGTGCCAGTAGTCAGGGTATTGGGAACACTGAAGCTTTCTTT	CASSQGIGNTEAFF
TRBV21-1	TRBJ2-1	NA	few	TGTGCCAGCTGGAGATCCGCGGGCGATGAGCAGTTCTTC	CASWRSAGDEQFF
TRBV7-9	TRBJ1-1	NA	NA	TGTGCCAGCAGCTTCAAAGGGCAGGTTGGTCCTGAAGCTTTCTTT	CASSFKGQVGPEAFF
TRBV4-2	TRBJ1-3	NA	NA	TGTGCCAGCAGCCAAGATGAGGGCTTCCGAAGCTCTGGAAACACCATATATTTT	CASSQDEGFRSSGNTIYF
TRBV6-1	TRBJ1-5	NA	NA	TGTGCCAGCGTCAGCCGGAGGGTGAGCAATCAGCCCCAGCATTTT	CASVSRRVSNQPQHF
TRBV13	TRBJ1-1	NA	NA	TGTGCCAGCATCCCCCTGGGGGAACGGACTGAAGCTTTCTTT	CASIPLGERTEAFF
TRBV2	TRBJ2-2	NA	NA	TGTGCCAGCACCCCCCCTAAGGGGACCTTCACCGGGGAGCTGTTTTTT	CASTPPKGTFTGELFF
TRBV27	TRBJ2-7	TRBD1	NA	TGTGCCAGCAGTCCGACAGGGTCGGGGGAGCAGTACTTC	CASSPTGSGEQYF
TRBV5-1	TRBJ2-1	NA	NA	TGCGCCAGCAGTACGGACAGCAATGAGCAGTTCTTC	CASSTDSNEQFF